The following is a T cell receptor (beta chain) sequence with its context. Using immunoSEQ multiplex PCR, the repertoire was profiled, and TCRdb retains in-frame clones only, with some absent. The sample holds approximately 170,000 clones, almost 90% seen once. CDR1 SGHNT and CDR2 YENEEA come from the germline V gene. V lost 0 bases and J lost 7, with 7 bases in between. CDR3 length: 13 residues. This sample is part of a study of control samples from healthy donors and cancer patients. Source material: blood. The TCR sequence derives from a woman aged 45-65 years in good health. This chain links TRBV11-3 with TRBJ2-1; no firm D call. The CDR3: CASSLDPGNEQFF. CDR3 in DNA: TGTGCCAGCAGCTTAGATCCGGGTAATGAGCAGTTCTTC. The complete variable domain, with remaining parts taken from reference TRBV11-3 and TRBJ2-1, reads EAGVVQSPRYKIIEKKQPVAFWCNPISGHNTLYWYLQNLGQGPELLIRYENEEAVDDSQLPKDRFSAERLKGVDSTLKIQPAELGDSAVYLCASSLDPGNEQFFGPGTRLTVL.